These 32 T cell receptor beta chains were sequenced from one sample in a study of identifying expanded T cells in peripheral blood. Here immunoSEQ multiplex PCR was the method, and the copy in TCRdb shows in-frame clones only, minus some. There are roughly 130,000 clones in the sample; 86% occur only once, and 7.5% to 9% lies in the top ten. The material sequenced was blood. Receptor source: a person between 18 and 69 years old in good health.

This chain uses TRBV16 with TRBJ1-3; D possibly corresponds to TRBD1 (5 bases). Trimming shortened V by 10 bases and J by 0 bases, and 13 bases separated the two germline ends. CDR1 is KGHSY and CDR2 is FQNENV in the germline V gene. CDR3 size: 14 residues. The CDR3 nucleotides are TGTGCCACCTCCGACAGCTTCTCTGGAAACACCATATATTTT. It yields the protein CATSDSFSGNTIYF. Using reference TRBV16 and TRBJ1-3 for the parts outside the CDR3, the full variable domain is GEEVAQTPKHLVRGEGQKAKLYCAPIKGHSYVFWYQQVLKNEFKFLISFQNENVFDETGMPKERFSAKCLPNSPCSLEIQATKLEDSAVYFCATSDSFSGNTIYFGEGSWLTVV.

This clone was detected many times. The V gene is TRBV7-8, the J gene TRBJ1-3; 9 bases agree with TRBD1. The CDR3 has 14 amino acids. Germline CDR1 SGHVS, CDR2 FQNEAQ. Trimming at V came to 5 bases and at J to 4 bases, leaving 3 bases not matched to a gene. CDR3 loop: CASSRDRAGNTIYF. The CDR3 DNA follows: TGTGCCAGCAGCCGGGACAGGGCCGGAAACACCATATATTTT.

The rearrangement joins TRBV18 to TRBJ2-1; a weak D match, TRBD2 (6 bases). V gave up 3 bases and J gave up 1 base, with 19 bases separating them. Germline V CDR1 and CDR2: KGHSH, LQKENI. The CDR3 runs 18 residues. The CDR3 region is CASSPSPRGGESYNEQFF. Here the CDR3 DNA reads TGTGCCAGCTCACCCTCCCCCCGCGGAGGGGAGTCCTACAATGAGCAGTTCTTC.

This chain connects TRBV6-1 to TRBJ2-3; unclear D gene. The CDR3 runs 13 residues. Germline CDR1 reads MNHNS; CDR2 reads SASEGT. Trimming left V 6 bases short and J 0 bases short, with 7 bases between. The CDR3 DNA is TGTGCCAGCAGGACTTCTAGCACAGATACGCAGTATTTT. This sequence encodes CASRTSSTDTQYF.

CDR3 sequence reads: CASSLGQGAPGNIQYF. In DNA form, the CDR3 reads TGTGCCAGCAGCTTGGGGCAGGGGGCGCCCGGAAACATTCAGTACTTC. The chain employs TRBV5-5 and TRBJ2-4; 8 positions match TRBD1. CDR3 size: 16 residues. CDR1 and CDR2 (germline): SGHKS, YYEKEE (reference sequence). The junction had 8 bases not matched to a gene; V was cut back by 0 bases and J by 6 bases.

The J gene is TRBJ2-1, the V gene TRBV7-2; D is unclear. The V and J ends lost 5 bases and 0 bases respectively, with 14 bases between them. The CDR3 is 16 amino acids. Germline assignment: CDR1 SGHTA and CDR2 FQGNSA. CDR3 DNA sequence: TGTGCCAGCAGCCCTCTCTTTGGTAGCTCCTACAATGAGCAGTTCTTC. Amino acids: CASSPLFGSSYNEQFF.

The rearrangement uses TRBV5-6 and TRBJ1-2; 9 bases fit TRBD1. Germline CDR1 and CDR2: SGHDT and YYEEEE. Losses at the gene ends were 4 bases for V and 3 bases for J; bases not matched to a gene: 13. This CDR3 has 17 amino acids. The CDR3 region has the DNA TGTGCCAGCAGCCCCGGGGACAGGGTCGTTCTTCACTATGGCTACACCTTC. Its translation: CASSPGDRVVLHYGYTF.

The CDR3 spells CASSEGGNTEAFF. In DNA, the CDR3 is TGTGCCAGCAGTGAAGGGGGTAACACTGAAGCTTTCTTT. The chain has TRBV25-1 and TRBJ1-1, with D possibly matching TRBD1 (5 bases). This CDR3 is built from 13 residues. Germline lookup yields CDR1 MGHDK and CDR2 SYGVNS. Trimming pared 2 bases from V and 2 bases from J, leaving 6 bases between.

CDR3 nucleotides: TGTGCCAGAGACTCGGACGGAGCTAACTATGGCTACACCTTC. This translates into CARDSDGANYGYTF. The V and J genes are TRBV2 and TRBJ1-2, with unresolved D. The CDR3 is made up of 14 amino acids. Germline CDR1 reads SNHLY; CDR2 reads FYNNEI. Trimming stripped 9 bases from V and 0 bases from J, with 14 bases between. Full variable domain (rest looked up from reference TRBV2 and TRBJ1-2): EPEVTQTPSHQVTQMGQEVILRCVPISNHLYFYWYRQILGQKVEFLVSFYNNEISEKSEIFDDQFSVERPDGSNFTLKIRSTKLEDSAMYFCARDSDGANYGYTFGSGTRLTVV.

This clone was counted ten times or more. This chain links TRBV18 with TRBJ2-3, with D unclear. The ends were cut back, 3 bases at V and 7 bases at J, with 14 bases in the middle. This CDR3 is 14 amino acids long. CDR1 and CDR2 (germline): KGHSH, LQKENI. The CDR3 sequence: CASSPGSDRNTQYF. In nucleotides, the CDR3 is TGTGCCAGCTCACCTGGATCGGATCGGAATACGCAGTATTTT. The full variable domain, its missing parts supplied by reference TRBV18 and TRBJ2-3, is NAGVMQNPRHLVRRRGQEARLRCSPMKGHSHVYWYRQLPEEGLKFMVYLQKENIIDESGMPKERFSAEFPKEGPSILRIQQVVRGDSAAYFCASSPGSDRNTQYFGPGTRLTVL.

This clone was observed a handful of times. The gene calls are TRBV27 and TRBJ1-2, with D unresolved. V was trimmed by 4 bases and J by 8 bases, leaving 8 bases between them. This CDR3 is 11 amino acids long. CDR1 MNHEY and CDR2 SMNVEV come from the germline V gene (reference sequence). The CDR3 protein is CASSYSGGYTF. Here the CDR3 DNA reads TGTGCCAGCAGTTATAGTGGGGGCTACACCTTC.

J is TRBJ1-5 and V is TRBV10-3; TRBD1 is a possible D gene (6 bases). From germline, CDR1 is ENHRY and CDR2 SYGVKD. This CDR3 region has 16 residues. V was clipped by 0 bases and J by 5 bases, with 14 bases between them. The CDR3 reads CAISESMGTRYQPQHF. The DNA of the CDR3 is TGTGCCATCAGTGAGTCGATGGGGACAAGGTATCAGCCCCAGCATTTT.

The rearrangement uses TRBV4-1 and TRBJ2-5; D remains ambiguous. CDR1 and CDR2 from the germline V gene are MGHRA and YSYEKL. With 0 bases removed from V and 1 base from J, the gap between germline ends came to 12 bases. The CDR3 is made up of 16 amino acids. The CDR3 spells CASSQDLNARQETQYF. CDR3 nucleotides: TGCGCCAGCAGCCAAGATCTTAACGCCCGCCAAGAGACCCAGTACTTC.

This chain joins TRBV28 and TRBJ2-3; 11 bases align to TRBD2. Germline V CDR1 and CDR2: MDHEN, SYDVKM. The CDR3 is 15 amino acids. Trimming cost V 6 bases and J 2 bases; bases outside gene matches: 4. CDR3 bases: TGTGCCAGCAGGTCGGGACTAGCGGACACAGATACGCAGTATTTT. Its translation is CASRSGLADTDTQYF.

CDR3 residues: CATHGRGLYGYTF. In nucleotides, the CDR3 is TGTGCCACCCACGGCAGGGGCCTCTATGGCTACACCTTC. This sequence joins TRBV6-6 and TRBJ1-2; the D gene is possibly TRBD1 (6 bases). Trimming removed 10 bases from V and 4 bases from J, with 16 bases in between. Per the germline V gene, CDR1 is MNHNY and CDR2 is SVGAGI (reference sequence). The CDR3 consists of 13 residues.

This clone appeared once. As DNA, the CDR3 is TGTGCCAGCTCCTTGGTGGGGATCACTGAAGCTTTCTTT. Translated: CASSLVGITEAFF. The rearrangement links TRBV28 to TRBJ1-1, with unresolved D. Germline assignment: CDR1 MDHEN and CDR2 SYDVKM. The CDR3 extends over 13 amino acids. V was trimmed by 8 bases and J by 4 bases, leaving 14 bases between them.

Comment on this clone: Other DNA variants within this sample encode the same CDR3. The genes are TRBV20-1 and TRBJ1-1; TRBD1 is a possible D gene (5 bases). CDR1 and CDR2 (germline): DFQATT, SNEGSKA (reference sequence). Between the trimmed V and J ends, which lost 3 bases and 5 bases, there was a span of 7 bases. The CDR3 totals 11 residues. CDR3 DNA: TGCAGTGCTAGCCGGGGGACTGAAGCTTTCTTT. It codes for CSASRGTEAFF.

This clone was detected once. The chain employs TRBV27 and TRBJ1-3, with TRBD1 matching 9 bases. The junction had 1 base not matched to a gene; V was cut back by 4 bases and J by 3 bases. The CDR3 is 14 residues long. CDR1 MNHEY and CDR2 SMNVEV come from the germline V gene (reference sequence). DNA of the CDR3: TGTGCCAGCAGTTCGGACAGGGGTGGAAACACCATATATTTT. As protein: CASSSDRGGNTIYF.

The chain is built from TRBV4-1 and TRBJ1-5; D not certain. Trimming left V 1 base short and J 4 bases short, with 14 bases between. Germline V gives CDR1 MGHRA, CDR2 YSYEKL. The CDR3 is 16 amino acids. The CDR3 DNA sequence: TGCGCCAGCAGCCAAGGGAAGGGATTCGCAAATCAGCCCCAGCATTTT. It is translated as CASSQGKGFANQPQHF.

This chain uses TRBV2 with TRBJ2-3; D possibly corresponds to TRBD2 (5 bases). This CDR3 is 14 amino acids long. The germline gives CDR1 SNHLY, CDR2 FYNNEI. Trimming shortened V by 5 bases and J by 2 bases, and 11 bases separated the two germline ends. DNA for the CDR3: TGTGCCAGCAGTACCGGGATAATCACAGATACGCAGTATTTT. It translates to CASSTGIITDTQYF.

The rearrangement uses TRBV6-1 and TRBJ2-3; D remains unclear. Germline assignment: CDR1 MNHNS and CDR2 SASEGT. The CDR3 loop spans 13 amino acids. The V and J ends lost 1 base and 8 bases respectively, with 10 bases between them. The CDR3 DNA sequence: TGTGCCAGCAGTGAAGATAGGCCGTCTACGCAGTATTTT. The encoded protein is CASSEDRPSTQYF.

This chain joins TRBV7-3 and TRBJ2-1, with TRBD2 identical over 8 bases. The CDR3 sequence is 18 residues long. The V segment lost 3 bases and the J segment 3 bases; nucleotides outside the gene matches: 13. In germline, CDR1 is SGHTA, CDR2 FQGTGA. The CDR3 DNA reads as TGTGCCAGCAGCTTCGGAGCGGGGGATTTTACCCTCTACAATGAGCAGTTCTTC. Residues: CASSFGAGDFTLYNEQFF.

V is TRBV5-4 and J is TRBJ2-7; 8 nucleotides agree with TRBD2. CDR1 and CDR2 from the germline V gene are SGHNT and YYREEE (reference sequence). V dropped 3 bases and J dropped 0; count of bases not matched to a gene: 5. The CDR3 has 15 amino acids. The CDR3 loop is CASSSTSGFSYEQYF. For the CDR3, the DNA is TGTGCCAGCAGCTCTACTAGCGGATTCTCCTACGAGCAGTACTTC.

The gene calls are TRBV6-5 and TRBJ1-1, with D tentatively TRBD1 (5 bases). Germline CDR1 reads MNHEY; CDR2 reads SVGAGI. This CDR3 is built from 14 residues. Trimming pared 0 bases from V and 4 bases from J, leaving 9 bases between. The CDR3 DNA is TGTGCCAGCAGTTACTCGGGACGGAGCACTGAAGCTTTCTTT. Its protein product is CASSYSGRSTEAFF.

The CDR3 sequence is CASSLGVSGGLSSYNEQFF. In DNA form, the CDR3 reads TGCGCCAGCAGCTTGGGGGTTAGCGGAGGCCTTAGCTCCTACAATGAGCAGTTCTTC. V is TRBV5-1 and J is TRBJ2-1; possibly TRBD2 for D (6 bases). The germline V and J ends were trimmed by 0 bases and 0 bases, with 19 bases remaining between them. The germline V gene encodes CDR1 SGHRS and CDR2 YFSETQ. The CDR3 length is 19 residues.

This clone was counted between two and nine times. This chain uses TRBV11-2 with TRBJ2-3; 13 bases match TRBD2. J gave up 0 bases and V 6 bases, and 6 bases lay outside the gene matches. This CDR3 has 17 amino acids. Germline assignment: CDR1 SGHAT and CDR2 FQNNGV. The CDR3 here is CASRRTSGGSSTDTQYF. The CDR3 DNA follows: TGTGCCAGCAGGAGGACTAGCGGGGGAAGCAGCACAGATACGCAGTATTTT.

The chain combines TRBV12-5 with TRBJ1-3; 10 nucleotides agree with TRBD1. The CDR3 has 16 residues. Germline V gene sequence: CDR1 LGHNT, CDR2 FRNRAP. V lost 6 bases to trimming and J lost 1 base; unmatched junction nucleotides: 6. Written as DNA, the CDR3 is TGTGCTAGTGGCTCGGGACAGGGGATTTCTGGAAACACCATATATTTT. This codes for CASGSGQGISGNTIYF.

The V call is TRBV27, the J call TRBJ2-1; 7 nucleotides align to TRBD1. CDR3 size: 13 residues. Germline loops: CDR1 MNHEY, CDR2 SMNVEV (reference sequence). Trimming took 5 bases from V and 6 from J; bases not matched to a gene: 4. The CDR3 sequence is CASSRQGRNEQFF. For the CDR3, the DNA is TGTGCCAGCAGTCGACAGGGTCGCAATGAGCAGTTCTTC.

V is TRBV6-6 and J is TRBJ2-1; 7 bases are shared with TRBD1. The CDR3 is 15 amino acids. After removal of 6 bases from V and 5 bases from J, the junction contained 10 bases not matched to a gene. In germline, CDR1 is MNHNY, CDR2 SVGAGI (reference sequence). CDR3 in amino acids: CASSPGTVQNNEQFF. The DNA for the CDR3 is TGTGCCAGCAGCCCTGGGACAGTACAGAACAATGAGCAGTTCTTC.

This rearrangement joins TRBV6-6 to TRBJ2-7; D gene ambiguous. V was pared by 7 bases and J by 2 bases, with 12 bases between. This CDR3 is built from 13 residues. The V gene's germline CDR1 is MNHNY and CDR2 SVGAGI (reference sequence). CDR3 residues: CASTNVFTYEQYF. CDR3 sequence (DNA): TGTGCCAGCACTAACGTTTTCACCTACGAGCAGTACTTC.

This rearrangement joins TRBV5-1 to TRBJ2-3; D remains ambiguous. This CDR3 region has 15 residues. Germline CDR1 is SGHRS and CDR2 is YFSETQ. Trimming pared 0 bases from V and 2 bases from J, leaving 10 bases between. The CDR3 sequence: CASSLAVSNTDTQYF. The CDR3 region has the DNA TGCGCCAGCAGCTTGGCCGTCTCCAACACAGATACGCAGTATTTT.

The V call is TRBV19, the J call TRBJ1-6; the D gene is possibly TRBD1 (6 bases). Trimming shortened V by 7 bases and J by 1 base, and 11 bases separated the two germline ends. The CDR3 contains 15 residues. The germline gives CDR1 LNHDA, CDR2 SQIVND (reference sequence). CDR3 DNA: TGTGCCAGTAACCAGGGGTCGTCCTATAATTCACCCCTCCACTTT. Translated: CASNQGSSYNSPLHF.